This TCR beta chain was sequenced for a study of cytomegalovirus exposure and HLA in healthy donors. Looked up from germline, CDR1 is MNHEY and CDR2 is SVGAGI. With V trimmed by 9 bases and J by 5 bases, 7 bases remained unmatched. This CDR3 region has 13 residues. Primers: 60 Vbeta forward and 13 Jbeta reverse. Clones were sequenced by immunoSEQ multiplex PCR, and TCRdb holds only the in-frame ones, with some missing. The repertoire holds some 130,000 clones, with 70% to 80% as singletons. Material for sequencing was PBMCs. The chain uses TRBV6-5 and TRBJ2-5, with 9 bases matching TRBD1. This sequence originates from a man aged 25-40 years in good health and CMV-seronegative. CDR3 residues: CASGGTGRETQYF. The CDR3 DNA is TGTGCCAGTGGGGGGACAGGGCGGGAGACCCAGTACTTC.